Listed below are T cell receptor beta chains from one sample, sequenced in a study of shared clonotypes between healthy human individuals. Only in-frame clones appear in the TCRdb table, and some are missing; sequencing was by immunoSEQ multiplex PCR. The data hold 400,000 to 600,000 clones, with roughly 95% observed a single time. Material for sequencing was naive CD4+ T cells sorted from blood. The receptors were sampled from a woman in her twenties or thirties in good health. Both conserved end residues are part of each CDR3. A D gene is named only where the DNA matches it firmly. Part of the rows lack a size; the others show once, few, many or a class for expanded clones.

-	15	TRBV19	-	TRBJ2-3	TGTGCCAGTAGTAGTTCCCAAGCACGCACAGATACGCAGTATTTT	CASSSSQARTDTQYF
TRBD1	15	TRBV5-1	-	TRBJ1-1	TGCGCCAGCAGCTTCTTACGACAGGGTGTTCCTGAAGCTTTCTTT	CASSFLRQGVPEAFF
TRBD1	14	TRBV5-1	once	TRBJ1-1	TGCGCCAGCAGTACGGGACAGGGGAACACTGAAGCTTTCTTT	CASSTGQGNTEAFF
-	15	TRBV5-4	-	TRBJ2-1	TGTGCCAGCAGAATTGAGGGGCCCCTCTACAATGAGCAGTTCTTC	CASRIEGPLYNEQFF
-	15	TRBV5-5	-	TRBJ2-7	TGTGCCAGCAGGTTTGGGGGGACAATAATCTACGAGCAGTACTTC	CASRFGGTIIYEQYF
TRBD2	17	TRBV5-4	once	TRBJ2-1	TGTGCCAGCAGATCTGAAACCGGGACTAGCGGGAGTAGTGAGCAGTTCTTC	CASRSETGTSGSSEQFF
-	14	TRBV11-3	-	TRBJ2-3	TGTGCCAGCAGCTTAGGTGAAGGCACAGATACGCAGTATTTT	CASSLGEGTDTQYF
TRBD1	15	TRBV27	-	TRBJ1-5	TGTGCCAGCAGTTTAACGGGACAGGGTTATCAGCCCCAGCATTTT	CASSLTGQGYQPQHF
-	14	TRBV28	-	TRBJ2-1	TGTGCCAGCAGTTTACTAGGCTCCTACAATGAGCAGTTCTTC	CASSLLGSYNEQFF
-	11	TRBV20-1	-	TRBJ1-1	TGCAGTGCCACCGGTTGGGGGGAAGCTTTCTTT	CSATGWGEAFF
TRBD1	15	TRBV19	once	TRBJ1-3	TGTGCCAGTAGTATAGGGACAGGGACTGGAAACACCATATATTTT	CASSIGTGTGNTIYF
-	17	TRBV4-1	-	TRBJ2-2	TGCGCCAGCAGCCAAGTCGGGATCGGTCGCCCGGGCGGGGAGCTGTTTTTT	CASSQVGIGRPGGELFF
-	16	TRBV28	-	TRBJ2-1	TGTGCCAGCAGTTTCGTTTGGGACACCCTGTACAATGAGCAGTTCTTC	CASSFVWDTLYNEQFF
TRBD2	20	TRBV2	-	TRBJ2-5	TGTGCCAGCAGGGCCCGAGTGGTGACTAGCGGGGAGACGTACCAAGAGACCCAGTACTTC	CASRARVVTSGETYQETQYF
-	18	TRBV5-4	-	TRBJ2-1	TGTGCCAGCAGCTTGTTTAGGTGGGAGCGACCGCCCTCTCAGGAGCAGTTCTTC	CASSLFRWERPPSQEQFF
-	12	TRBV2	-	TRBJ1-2	TGTGCCAGCAGGATGGGAGGATATGGCTACACCTTC	CASRMGGYGYTF
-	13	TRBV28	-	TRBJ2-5	TGTGCCAGCACGCAATTTCCCCCCGTGACCCAGTACTTC	CASTQFPPVTQYF
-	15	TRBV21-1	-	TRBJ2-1	TGTGCCAGCAGCACTAGCGGGAGCTCCTACAATGAGCAGTTCTTC	CASSTSGSSYNEQFF
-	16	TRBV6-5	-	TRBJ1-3	TGTGCCAGCAGTTACTCGCGGTGGACTCCCGAAGACACCATATATTTT	CASSYSRWTPEDTIYF
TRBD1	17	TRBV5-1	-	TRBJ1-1	TGCGCCAGCAGCTTGGCTTACAGGGGGCCCATGAACACTGAAGCTTTCTTT	CASSLAYRGPMNTEAFF
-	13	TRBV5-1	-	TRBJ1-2	TGCGCCAGCAGCCCCCGGGGAGACTATGGCTACACCTTC	CASSPRGDYGYTF
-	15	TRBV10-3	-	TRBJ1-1	TGTGCCATCAGTAGTAGGGCACCCCTCGATGGTGAAGCTTTCTTT	CAISSRAPLDGEAFF
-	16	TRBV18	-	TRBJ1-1	TGTGCCAGCTATCACCGGGAGGTGCTGGGGGCTGGTGAAGCTTTCTTT	CASYHREVLGAGEAFF
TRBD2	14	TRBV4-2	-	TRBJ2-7	TGTGCCAGCAGCCAACAAACTAGCGGGTACGAGCAGTACTTC	CASSQQTSGYEQYF
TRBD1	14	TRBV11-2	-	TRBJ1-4	TGTGCCAGCAGCTTGGGACAGGGGAATGAAAAACTGTTTTTT	CASSLGQGNEKLFF
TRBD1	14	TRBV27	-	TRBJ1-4	TGTGCCAGCAGTACAACAGGGGTTGTTGAAAAACTGTTTTTT	CASSTTGVVEKLFF
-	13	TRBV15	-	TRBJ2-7	TGTGCCACCAGCACGACGCAGAGATACGAGCAGTACTTC	CATSTTQRYEQYF
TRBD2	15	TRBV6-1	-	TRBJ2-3	TGTGCCAGCAGTGAACTAGCGGGGTACCGAGATACGCAGTATTTT	CASSELAGYRDTQYF
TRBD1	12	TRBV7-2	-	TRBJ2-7	TGTGCCAGCAGCTCACAGGGGTACGAGCAGTACTTC	CASSSQGYEQYF
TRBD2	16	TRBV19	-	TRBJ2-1	TGTGCCAGTAGTATAGATCTGAGCGGGGCTTACAATGAGCAGTTCTTC	CASSIDLSGAYNEQFF
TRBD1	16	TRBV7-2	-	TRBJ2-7	TGTGCCAGCAGCTTAGCCAAAGGGACAGGGGAGTACGAGCAGTACTTC	CASSLAKGTGEYEQYF
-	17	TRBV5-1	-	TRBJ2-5	TGCGCCAGCAGCTTGAGTCCGACAGCAAATTGGGAAGAGACCCAGTACTTC	CASSLSPTANWEETQYF
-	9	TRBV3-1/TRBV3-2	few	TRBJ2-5	TGTGCCAGCAGCCAACCCCGGGACTTC	CASSQPRDF
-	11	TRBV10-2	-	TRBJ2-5	TGCGCCAGCAGTGAGTGGGAGACCCAGTACTTC	CASSEWETQYF
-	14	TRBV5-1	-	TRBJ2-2	TGCGCCAGCAGCTTGGGAGTGAGCACCGGGGAGCTGTTTTTT	CASSLGVSTGELFF
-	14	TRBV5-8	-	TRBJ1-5	TGTGCCAGCAGCTTTCTGGGGAGCAATCAGCCCCAGCATTTT	CASSFLGSNQPQHF
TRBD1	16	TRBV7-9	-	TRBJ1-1	TGTGCCAGCAGCCCTGGACAGGTGGCCATGAACACTGAAGCTTTCTTT	CASSPGQVAMNTEAFF
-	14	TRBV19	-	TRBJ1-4	TGTGCCAGTAGTATAGAGGCAGTTAATGAAAAACTGTTTTTT	CASSIEAVNEKLFF
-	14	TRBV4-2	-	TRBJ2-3	TGTGCCAGCAGCCAGGACTTTTACACAGATACGCAGTATTTT	CASSQDFYTDTQYF
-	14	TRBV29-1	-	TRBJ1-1	TGCAGCGTTTCCAGGGGCGGGATGAACACTGAAGCTTTCTTT	CSVSRGGMNTEAFF
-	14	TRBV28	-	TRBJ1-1	TGTGCCAGCAGTTCTTTGCCAATGAACACTGAAGCTTTCTTT	CASSSLPMNTEAFF
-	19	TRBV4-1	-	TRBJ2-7	TGCGCCAGCAGCCAAGATCCCAGCGTACAAGGACAGTTGTCCTACGAGCAGTACTTC	CASSQDPSVQGQLSYEQYF